Sequencing of this TCR beta chain was carried out in a study of vaccination and CD4 T cells after COVID-19. Study-wide background: Post-diagnosis, post-COVID samples were collected after a median approximately 110 days, ranging 35 to 161.

Concerning this clonotype itself: The antigen is undetermined.

Broader study findings: Only post-vaccination samples contained a median 86.3% of the reactive clones in convalescent patients.

With 0 bases removed from V and 1 base from J, the gap between germline ends came to 13 bases. This CDR3 contains 16 residues. Germline CDR1 and CDR2: SGHRS and YFSETQ. The Oncomine TCR Beta short-read assay was applied to DNA of cultured CD4+ T cells. The genomic DNA was obtained from cultured CD4+ T cells by extraction with the QIAamp micro DNA kit. TCRdb reanalysed the PCR reads using MiXCR and keeps one entry per CDR3 protein. The repertoire consists of 13,000 to 15,000 distinct CDR3 sequences, with less than 30% occurring once and the leading ten covering roughly 20%. Treatment defined: approximately 9-day PBMC culture with coronavirus spike peptide pools or control peptides (ViraFEST assay). Some 2.2 million PBMCs per well were cultured with roughly 10 IU/ml IL-2 and about 9.7 ug/ml peptide pools.

The source was CD4+ T cells from blood, cultured in vitro, collected before SARS-CoV-2 vaccination. This chain joins TRBV5-1 and TRBJ1-1, with D perhaps TRBD1 (6 bases). The receptor was isolated from a human donor who received a COVID-19 vaccine. CDR3 residues: CASSLEVGAGNTEAFF. The CDR3 DNA follows: TGCGCCAGCAGCTTGGAGGTGGGGGCGGGGAACACTGAAGCTTTCTTT. The full variable domain, with the rest looked up from reference TRBV5-1 and TRBJ1-1, is KAGVTQTPRYLIKTRGQQVTLSCSPISGHRSVSWYQQTPGQGLQFLFEYFSETQRNKGNFPGRFSGRQFSNSRSEMNVSTLELGDSALYLCASSLEVGAGNTEAFFGQGTRLTVV.